This paragraph reports one T cell receptor (beta chain). Its specific antigen is unknown. No much larger clone exists at a distance of one base, and base qualities are not known. The same CDR3 also results from other DNA sequences found in this sample. From the germline V gene, CDR1 is MGHRA and CDR2 is YSYEKL. From its cysteine to its phenylalanine, the CDR3 spans 13 amino acids. Only the CDR3 region is kept as DNA, spanning 39 bases read in frame from base 1. The V end loses 2 bases and the J end loses 1 base, and a stretch of 6 bases separates them. The data were taken from a study of shared clonotypes between healthy human individuals (dated by TCRdb to between 2020 and 2021). Notes on the research overall: A few men and two women, aged 18 to 49 years, made up the cohort. Per donor, three plates each were used for CD4 naive and CD4 memory, two for CD8 naive, and one for CD8 memory. To estimate repertoire size and how much clonotype sharing occurs between individuals, the study deeply sequenced the blood TCR repertoires of roughly 5 healthy adults. Different laboratories and diverse techniques were used to prepare libraries and sequence TCR repertoires, to increase sequencing depth and limit assay-specific biases. Per donor, leukapheresis produced somewhere between about 0.85 and 10 billion PBMCs.

CD8 naive samples consisted of CD45RO-negative cells that were positively selected for CCR7, yielding a CD45RA+CCR7+ population without TemRA cells. The donors were healthy, HIV-negative adults with no recently reported acute infections or vaccinations. Every donor was a Caucasian adult living in Nashville, Tennessee, USA. After blood collection by leukapheresis, PBMCs were isolated using Ficoll-Histopaque density gradient centrifugation and then cryopreserved in the vapor phase of liquid nitrogen. Analytical flow cytometry was used to check the purity and quantity of each magnetically sorted T cell population. Genomic DNA was isolated from every sorted fraction and measured by UV absorbance on a Nanodrop 2000c. TCR CDR3 regions were amplified from genomic DNA by multiplex PCR using the deep immunoSEQ assay. Extracted genomic DNA from each cell subset was spread evenly across all wells of several immunoSEQ 96-well plates, with each plate serving as a replicate. For sorted subsets, around 200 ng genomic DNA, equal to 25,000 to 35,000 T cell genomes, was loaded into each replicate PCR. Purified libraries were quantified with a Qubit 3.0 fluorometer, sized on a Bioanalyzer 2100, and re-quantified with the KAPA Library Quantification kit. A separate single-read 150-cycle Illumina NextSeq 550 flow cell was used to sequence each immunoSEQ 96-well plate. In the authors' own workflow: Because the immunoSEQ output held only junctional sequences and lacked quality scores, the filtering could not match the filtering applied to full-length reads. Sequences were annotated with PyIR, a Python wrapper for IgBLAST v1.9, and V/J genes and CDR3 were assigned using IMGT germline references. Reads were removed for weak V/J assignments (E-value above 1e-6), missing CDR3, stop codons, out-of-frame junctions, or ambiguous translated residues. V3J clonotypes were defined as sequences sharing an identical inferred V gene, J gene, and CDR3 amino acid sequence. To compute the percentage overlap between repertoires, the number of shared unique clonotypes was divided by the size of the smaller repertoire. RTK rarefaction, the Chao1 estimator, and Recon v2.1 estimates of unobserved clonotypes were used to assess repertoire richness. For all TCRbeta clonotypes obtained by the gDNA method from a few donors, generation probabilities were computed with OLGA. Drawn from immuneACCESS, this table holds only the in-frame rearrangements with V and J called that TCRdb kept. Clones are partly lost; checked studies trace under half to an unresolved V gene and leave the rest unexplained. D and trimming were read from the DNA, whereas the V and J calls and clone size are those reported in that table. The table for this sample lists about 1,800,000 clones; approximately 95% of them were counted only once. The ten top clones hold 1.2% of the sample.

Results and caveats for the whole study, not just this receptor: The small number of donors limited the genetic and exposure-history diversity represented. When several donors were compared, the shared fraction of clonotypes was around 5% for naive CD4, about 4% for naive CD8, 2% to 2.5% for memory CD4, and around 0.37% for memory CD8. Based on pairwise subsampling, the degree of clonotype sharing among donors was expected to be affected by sequencing depth. Compared with non-shared clonotypes, clonotypes shared by all four sorted-subset donors had higher generation probabilities. Sampling was restricted to blood, and TCR repertoires in tissue are likely to differ from TCR repertoires in blood. Even with the large sequencing depth, rarefaction of the sorted-subset datasets indicated that sequencing was incomplete. Naive subsets generally had larger estimated clonotype richness than memory subsets did.

This receptor chain uses TRBV4-1 and TRBJ2-7; the D gene identity is not certain. What was sequenced was naive CD8+ T cells sorted from blood. The cell subset or site label on this specimen signifies: CD45RA+CCR7+. This receptor was identified in a man aged 18 to 29 in good health. The CDR3 amino acid sequence is: CASSQRLSYEQYF. The bases are TGCGCCAGCAGCCAACGGCTTTCCTACGAGCAGTACTTC.